Below, 28 T cell receptor beta chains from the same sample are listed, as sequenced in a study of blood T cell repertoires in COVID-19. Sequencing was performed with immunoSEQ multiplex PCR; in TCRdb, only in-frame clones are kept and a portion is missing. The repertoire includes fewer than 350,000 clones, 85% of them detected once, and over 1.5% sits in the top ten. Material for sequencing was PBMCs or T cells enriched from blood (not recorded which). These receptors originate from a woman aged 25 to 39 who had been exposed to COVID-19.

This clone was observed once. The gene calls are TRBV5-1 and TRBJ1-6; D uncertain. The CDR3 runs 14 residues. Trimming pared 2 bases from V and 3 bases from J, leaving 6 bases between. From germline, CDR1 is SGHRS and CDR2 YFSETQ. For the CDR3, the DNA is TGCGCCAGCAGCTTCGGGAGCTATAATTCACCCCTCCACTTT. It translates to CASSFGSYNSPLHF.

The chain is built from TRBV4-1 and TRBJ2-6; 8 bases agree with TRBD1. V dropped 4 bases and J dropped 0; count of bases not matched to a gene: 11. CDR1 is MGHRA, CDR2 YSYEKL, per germline. This CDR3 has 19 residues. DNA of the CDR3: TGCGCCAGCAGCCCAAGCTCAGGGGGCGAGCTCTCTGGGGCCAACGTCCTGACTTTC. Its protein is CASSPSSGGELSGANVLTF.

V usage is TRBV5-1 and J usage is TRBJ2-1, with 14 bases matching TRBD2. The germline CDR1 and CDR2 sequences are SGHRS and YFSETQ. The CDR3 runs to 15 residues. V dropped 4 bases and J dropped 8; count of bases not matched to a gene: 5. CDR3 sequence reads: CASSPGTSGSDEQFF. DNA of the CDR3: TGCGCCAGCAGCCCTGGGACTAGCGGGAGTGATGAGCAGTTCTTC. Full variable domain (rest looked up from reference TRBV5-1 and TRBJ2-1): KAGVTQTPRYLIKTRGQQVTLSCSPISGHRSVSWYQQTPGQGLQFLFEYFSETQRNKGNFPGRFSGRQFSNSRSEMNVSTLELGDSALYLCASSPGTSGSDEQFFGPGTRLTVL.

Written as DNA, the CDR3 is TGTGCCAGCAGTTTAACTGGGGCGCCTGAAAAACTGTTTTTT. It encodes CASSLTGAPEKLFF. This chain joins TRBV27 and TRBJ1-4; D possibly corresponds to TRBD1 (5 bases). Trimming took 2 bases from V and 7 from J, leaving 11 bases between them. Per germline, CDR1 MNHEY and CDR2 SMNVEV (reference sequence). This CDR3 contains 14 residues.

The V gene is TRBV7-9, the J gene TRBJ2-7; a possible D gene is TRBD1 (5 bases). V was clipped by 4 bases and J by 3 bases, with 13 bases between them. CDR3 length: 14 amino acids. Germline V gives CDR1 SEHNR, CDR2 FQNEAQ (reference sequence). The CDR3 is CASSYSAGHYEQYF. The CDR3 region has the DNA TGTGCCAGCAGCTACTCCGCAGGGCACTACGAGCAGTACTTC.

This chain links TRBV5-6 with TRBJ2-2, with 8 bases matching TRBD1. This CDR3 contains 15 residues. The germline V gene has CDR1 SGHDT and CDR2 YYEEEE. After removal of 2 bases from V and 5 bases from J, the junction contained 5 bases not matched to a gene. The DNA for the CDR3 is TGTGCCAGCAGCTTAGACAGGGGTAGAACCGGGGAGCTGTTTTTT. It yields the protein CASSLDRGRTGELFF.

The chain joins TRBV9 to TRBJ2-2; D is uncertain. Per germline, CDR1 SGDLS and CDR2 YYNGEE. V was cut by 0 bases and J by 3 bases, with 6 bases left in between. The CDR3 covers 14 residues. CDR3 loop: CASSVEEYTGELFF. CDR3 DNA: TGTGCCAGCAGCGTAGAAGAGTACACCGGGGAGCTGTTTTTT. The full variable domain, in which reference TRBV9 and TRBJ2-2 provide the parts outside the CDR3, is DSGVTQTPKHLITATGQRVTLRCSPRSGDLSVYWYQQSLDQGLQFLIQYYNGEERAKGNILERFSAQQFPDLHSELNLSSLELGDSALYFCASSVEEYTGELFFGEGSRLTVL.

The rearrangement uses TRBV7-9 and TRBJ1-3, with TRBD1 matching 7 bases. Trimming took 3 bases from V and 2 from J; bases not matched to a gene: 4. This CDR3 is built from 15 residues. Germline V lookup: CDR1 SEHNR, CDR2 FQNEAQ (reference sequence). CDR3 residues: CASSLFQGAGNTIYF. The CDR3 coding sequence is TGTGCCAGCAGCTTGTTCCAGGGGGCTGGAAACACCATATATTTT.

This clone was observed once. The rearrangement uses TRBV6-6 and TRBJ2-7; TRBD2 aligns across 9 bases. The length of the CDR3 is 14 residues. Trimming at V came to 6 bases and at J to 6 bases, leaving 9 bases not matched to a gene. Germline CDR1 and CDR2: MNHNY and SVGAGI (reference sequence). CDR3 nucleotide sequence: TGTGCCAGCAGCCTCCGGCTAGCGGGGCTCGAGCAGTACTTC. As protein: CASSLRLAGLEQYF.

This chain connects TRBV6-5 to TRBJ2-7, with TRBD2 identical over 11 bases. V shed 8 bases, J shed 4 bases, and the junction held 10 bases outside the gene matches. The CDR3 sequence is 15 residues long. In germline, CDR1 is MNHEY, CDR2 SVGAGI. This CDR3 reads CASSPSTSGRYEQYF. CDR3 nucleotide sequence: TGTGCCAGCTCCCCCTCTACTAGCGGGAGATACGAGCAGTACTTC.

V usage is TRBV5-1 and J usage is TRBJ2-2; TRBD1 is a possible D gene (5 bases). Germline V lookup: CDR1 SGHRS, CDR2 YFSETQ. Trimming took off 0 bases at V and 0 bases at J, with 6 bases between the two ends. This CDR3 contains 15 residues. CDR3 in DNA: TGCGCCAGCAGCTTGGGGACAACGAACACCGGGGAGCTGTTTTTT. It is translated as CASSLGTTNTGELFF.

The rearrangement uses TRBV30 and TRBJ2-5, with no clear D. The V end lost 5 bases, the J end lost 1 base, and 14 bases lay between the germline ends. Germline CDR1 GTSNPN, CDR2 SVGIG (reference sequence). The CDR3 loop spans 14 amino acids. The CDR3 nucleotides are TGTGCCTGGGCTAAAATGGTCTCCCAAGAGACCCAGTACTTC. Protein: CAWAKMVSQETQYF.

V is TRBV29-1 and J is TRBJ1-1; tentative D call: TRBD1 (5 bases). V lost 4 bases and J lost 2, with 14 bases in between. Germline CDR1 SQVTM, CDR2 ANQGSEA. The length of the CDR3 is 14 residues. The CDR3 sequence is CSVVHMGTNTEAFF. CDR3 DNA: TGCAGCGTTGTTCATATGGGGACTAACACTGAAGCTTTCTTT.

The V and J genes are TRBV6-5 and TRBJ1-2, with 8 bases that match TRBD1. Trimming removed 4 bases from V and 4 bases from J; junction bases left unmatched: 5. Germline V gene lookup returns CDR1 MNHEY and CDR2 SVGAGI. The length of the CDR3 is 14 residues. The DNA of the CDR3 is TGTGCCAGCAGTTTCGGACAGGGACCCTATGGCTACACCTTC. It is translated as CASSFGQGPYGYTF.

This clone was seen a single time. V gene TRBV4-1 combines with J gene TRBJ1-2; D is perhaps TRBD1 (5 bases). This CDR3 contains 14 residues. Trimming removed 4 bases at V and 4 bases at J, with 13 bases between. Germline V gene sequence: CDR1 MGHRA, CDR2 YSYEKL. The CDR3 region has the DNA TGCGCCAGCAGCCCCGGGCAGGGAGGCTATGGCTACACCTTC. It is translated as CASSPGQGGYGYTF.

The chain is built from TRBV5-5 and TRBJ1-1, with D possibly being TRBD1 (5 bases). Deletions cut 3 bases from V and 4 bases from J, with 19 bases between. The length of the CDR3 is 16 residues. Looked up from germline, CDR1 is SGHKS and CDR2 is YYEKEE (reference sequence). The CDR3 is CASSSAPNRLITEAFF. The CDR3, as DNA: TGTGCCAGCAGCTCAGCCCCCAACAGGCTAATCACTGAAGCTTTCTTT. The whole variable domain, filled in from reference TRBV5-5 and TRBJ1-1, reads DAGVTQSPTHLIKTRGQQVTLRCSPISGHKSVSWYQQVLGQGPQFIFQYYEKEERGRGNFPDRFSARQFPNYSSELNVNALLLGDSALYLCASSSAPNRLITEAFFGQGTRLTVV.

The V gene is TRBV7-3, the J gene TRBJ1-1, with 9 bases fitting TRBD1. The junction had 12 bases not matched to a gene; V was cut back by 4 bases and J by 6 bases. The germline V gene has CDR1 SGHTA and CDR2 FQGTGA. This CDR3 spans 16 amino acids. CDR3 sequence reads: CASSSSVTGGGSEAFF. The CDR3 coding sequence is TGTGCCAGCAGCTCCTCGGTGACAGGGGGTGGATCTGAAGCTTTCTTT.

This clone has a single count. The chain employs TRBV6-2 or TRBV6-3 and TRBJ2-5, with D possibly TRBD2 on 6 matching bases. The ends were cut back, 2 bases at V and 2 bases at J, with 12 bases in the middle. Germline V CDR1 and CDR2: MNHEY, SVGEGT. The CDR3 is made up of 15 amino acids. The DNA of the CDR3 is TGTGCCAGCAGTTACGGGGGGTACCGACAAGAGACCCAGTACTTC. This encodes CASSYGGYRQETQYF.

The chain joins TRBV7-9 to TRBJ1-1; D is possibly TRBD1 (6 bases). The CDR3 contains 14 residues. The germline V and J ends were trimmed by 8 bases and 1 base, with 14 bases remaining between them. Germline CDR1 reads SEHNR; CDR2 reads FQNEAQ (reference sequence). This chain's CDR3 is CASRRDTQNTEAFF. The DNA for the CDR3 is TGTGCCAGCCGACGGGACACCCAGAACACTGAAGCTTTCTTT.

V is TRBV4-3 and J is TRBJ1-2; D gene ambiguous. This CDR3 comprises 13 residues. Germline V gene lookup returns CDR1 LGHNA and CDR2 YSLEER. The V end was cut by 4 bases, the J end by 2 bases, with 8 bases between. The CDR3 protein is CASSPSGNYGYTF. CDR3 sequence (DNA): TGCGCCAGCAGCCCCTCGGGAAACTATGGCTACACCTTC.

The chain recombines TRBV27 with TRBJ1-1; 9 bases are a match to TRBD1. The CDR3 spans 16 residues. With 3 bases clipped from V and 5 bases from J, the junction kept 10 bases outside the gene matches. Germline CDR1 is MNHEY and CDR2 is SMNVEV (reference sequence). The CDR3: CASSFPSDRGGTEAFF. Here the CDR3 DNA reads TGTGCCAGCAGTTTCCCCTCGGACAGGGGTGGGACTGAAGCTTTCTTT.

This clone was seen only once. The rearrangement uses TRBV29-1 and TRBJ1-2, with 9 bases aligning to TRBD1. Germline V gene data show CDR1 as SQVTM and CDR2 as ANQGSEA. Unmatched junction bases numbered 7, after V lost 7 bases and J lost 4 bases. This CDR3 region has 13 residues. The CDR3 sequence: CSARQGESYGYTF. CDR3 sequence (DNA): TGCAGCGCCAGACAGGGGGAGAGCTATGGCTACACCTTC.

V usage is TRBV27 and J usage is TRBJ2-7, with D uncertain. The CDR3 contains 16 residues. Looked up from germline, CDR1 is MNHEY and CDR2 is SMNVEV (reference sequence). Trimming pared 4 bases from V and 1 base from J, leaving 17 bases between. The DNA for the CDR3 is TGTGCCAGCAGTTCCCTGGCAGGCGCCTTATCCTACGAGCAGTACTTC. Its protein product is CASSSLAGALSYEQYF.

This rearrangement joins TRBV7-8 to TRBJ1-3; D is unclear. Trimming removed 5 bases at V and 0 bases at J, with 11 bases between. This CDR3 contains 15 residues. The germline CDR1 and CDR2 sequences are SGHVS and FQNEAQ. CDR3 bases: TGTGCCAGCAGCCCCCCGGCAGGCTCTGGAAACACCATATATTTT. Protein sequence: CASSPPAGSGNTIYF.

The V call is TRBV5-5, the J call TRBJ1-5; D gene unclear. This CDR3 is 15 amino acids long. V was clipped by 4 bases and J by 0 bases, with 11 bases between them. CDR1 SGHKS and CDR2 YYEKEE come from the germline V gene (reference sequence). CDR3 protein: CASSVAINSNQPQHF. CDR3 DNA: TGTGCCAGCAGCGTGGCCATCAATAGCAATCAGCCCCAGCATTTT.

The chain links TRBV18 to TRBJ2-5; D is possibly TRBD1 (6 bases). Germline CDR1 reads KGHSH; CDR2 reads LQKENI. V was pared by 10 bases and J by 2 bases, with 11 bases between. The CDR3 sequence is 12 residues long. In DNA, the CDR3 is TGTGCCACCGGACAGAGACAAGAGACCCAGTACTTC. Its translation is CATGQRQETQYF.

V is TRBV19 and J is TRBJ2-7; 8 bases are a match to TRBD1. The trim removed 5 bases at V and 1 base at J, leaving 4 bases unmatched. The CDR3 consists of 14 residues. The germline V gene has CDR1 LNHDA and CDR2 SQIVND (reference sequence). The CDR3, as DNA: TGTGCCAGTAGTTTCGGACAGGGATCCTACGAGCAGTACTTC. Amino acids: CASSFGQGSYEQYF.

The chain carries TRBV3-1 (or the pseudogene TRBV3-2) and TRBJ2-4; 8 nucleotides align to TRBD1. Trimming cost V 3 bases and J 6 bases; bases outside gene matches: 10. CDR1 LGHDT and CDR2 YNNKEL come from the germline V gene (reference sequence). CDR3 length: 16 amino acids. The CDR3 is CASSHAGQGLINIQYF. Written as DNA, the CDR3 is TGTGCCAGCAGCCATGCCGGACAGGGACTTATAAACATTCAGTACTTC.